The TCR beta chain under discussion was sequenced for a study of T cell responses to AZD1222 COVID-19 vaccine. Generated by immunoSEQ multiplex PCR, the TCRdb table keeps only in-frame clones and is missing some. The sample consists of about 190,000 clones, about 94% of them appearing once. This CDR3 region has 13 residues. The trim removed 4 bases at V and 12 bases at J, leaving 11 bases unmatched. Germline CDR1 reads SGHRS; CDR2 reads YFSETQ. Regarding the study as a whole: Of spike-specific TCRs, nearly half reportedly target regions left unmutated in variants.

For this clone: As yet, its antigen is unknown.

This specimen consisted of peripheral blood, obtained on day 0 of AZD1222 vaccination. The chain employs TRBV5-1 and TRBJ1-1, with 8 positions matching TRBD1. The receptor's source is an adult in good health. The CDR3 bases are TGCGCCAGCAGCACTGACAGGGGCCCAACGACTTTCTTT. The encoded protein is CASSTDRGPTTFF.